This TCR beta chain was captured in a study of T cells expressing NK-cell markers. Overall study: Seven HCMV-seropositive donors and one seronegative donor made up the eight sequenced donors.

The CDR3 length is 13 residues. From germline, CDR1 is SGHNT and CDR2 YENEEA. The authors made TCR beta cDNA libraries by 5'RACE template switching. This switching added a universal primer site and UMIs. TCRdb processed the 5' RACE reads again and assigns one entry to each CDR3 protein, with no DNA. The clone table shows over 350,000 distinct CDR3 sequences, with the ten largest holding roughly 10%. This TCR came from a woman aged 50 to 65 in good health. Sequenced: blood T cells: a sorted CD56 or NKG2C T cell subset, CD4+ or CD8+ T cells, or bulk PBMC T cells (not recorded which). The rearrangement uses TRBV11-3 and TRBJ1-1; TCRdb reports TRBD1, a call that lacks DNA to check it against. The CDR3: CASSGPRDTEAFF.